These 22 T cell receptor beta chains share one sample of origin, sequenced in a study of CD8+CD57+ T cells in acquired aplastic anemia. TCR beta VDJ and CDR3 profiling used genomic DNA as template. TCRdb processed the reads anew with MiXCR; each CDR3 protein has one entry. The data contain roughly 240,000 distinct CDR3 sequences, 47% of them seen just once; the ten biggest clones take up 6.5% to 10%. Sequencing involved patients with CD8+CD57+ cell expansion previously shown by flow cytometry. The sample consisted of sorted CD4+, CD8+, or CD8+CD57+ T cells (not recorded which) from PBMCs. Source of these receptors: a human donor with aplastic anemia.

The chain carries TRBV25-1 and TRBJ2-5; D remains unclear. TRBJ2-1 matches the DNA end more closely, so the J call is doubtful. Germline CDR1 reads MGHDK; CDR2 reads SYGVNS. The CDR3 spans 17 residues. CDR3 sequence (DNA): TGTGCCAGCAGTGAAGATACCGGCACCGTCTCCTACAATGAGCAGTTCTTC. This sequence encodes CASSEDTGTVSYNEQFF.

This clonotype has a count of ten or more. V and J are TRBV4-3 and TRBJ2-5; D ambiguous. CDR3 length equals 13 residues. Germline V lookup: CDR1 LGHNA, CDR2 YSLEER. The V end was cut by 0 bases, the J end by 7 bases, with 9 bases between. CDR3 loop: CASSQDRKATQYF. The DNA for the CDR3 is TGCGCCAGCAGCCAAGATAGAAAGGCGACCCAGTACTTC.

This clonotype was seen once. A junction boundary mismatches the germline segment, possibly from a read error. The chain combines TRBV7-9 with TRBJ2-6; 7 bases map to TRBD1. The CDR3 is 9 amino acids. Germline V gene sequence: CDR1 SEHNR, CDR2 FQNEAQ (reference sequence). The CDR3 bases are TGTGCCAGCAGCTTTGGGGGACAGTTC. Its protein is CASSFGGQF.

This clonotype was counted ten times or more. The chain carries TRBV20-1 and TRBJ1-6; possible D gene TRBD1, 5 bases. This CDR3 spans 15 amino acids. The V end lost 3 bases, the J end lost 10 bases, and 19 bases lay between the germline ends. Germline assignment: CDR1 DFQATT and CDR2 SNEGSKA (reference sequence). The CDR3 reads CSASPPEGAGSPLHF. CDR3 DNA: TGCAGTGCTAGTCCTCCTGAAGGGGCAGGATCACCCCTCCACTTT.

The J gene is TRBJ2-3, the V gene TRBV10-3, with D possibly matching TRBD1 (6 bases). This CDR3 is built from 16 residues. Germline loops: CDR1 ENHRY, CDR2 SYGVKD. Trimming left V 6 bases short and J 6 bases short, with 22 bases between. CDR3: CAISEGELGERDTQYF. The CDR3 DNA sequence: TGTGCCATCAGCGAGGGGGAGCTGGGGGAGAGGGATACGCAGTATTTT.

The chain is built from TRBV2 and TRBJ2-7; 8 positions match TRBD1. Trimming removed 6 bases from V and 9 bases from J; junction bases left unmatched: 13. Germline V gives CDR1 SNHLY, CDR2 FYNNEI. The CDR3 covers 14 residues. The CDR3 region is CASSQSPRQGRQYF. For the CDR3, the DNA is TGTGCCAGCAGCCAATCCCCCCGACAGGGGAGGCAGTACTTC.

This clonotype was detected only once. The chain carries TRBV9 and TRBJ1-2; the match to TRBD1 covers 8 bases. This CDR3 is built from 14 residues. Germline CDR1 SGDLS, CDR2 YYNGEE. The J segment lost 8 bases and the V segment lost 2 bases, leaving 8 bases of the junction unmatched. CDR3: CASSVGFGTGGYTF. CDR3 in DNA: TGTGCCAGCAGCGTGGGTTTCGGGACAGGAGGCTACACCTTC.

At least ten counts were recorded for this clonotype. The rearrangement links TRBV29-1 to TRBJ1-1, with D perhaps TRBD1 (5 bases). The CDR3 runs 14 residues. Per the germline V gene, CDR1 is SQVTM and CDR2 is ANQGSEA. The CDR3 region is CNSGVGVKDVEAFF. The CDR3, as DNA: TGCAATTCGGGGGTGGGGGTTAAGGACGTGGAAGCTTTCTTT.

The V gene is TRBV25-1, the J gene TRBJ1-4, with D possibly TRBD1 on 5 matching bases. Trimming cost V 4 bases and J 5 bases, with 11 bases left between them. Germline V gene lookup returns CDR1 MGHDK and CDR2 SYGVNS. This CDR3 region has 14 residues. CDR3: CASSVGRENEKLFF. In DNA, the CDR3 is TGTGCCAGCAGTGTGGGCAGGGAGAATGAAAAACTGTTTTTT.

This clonotype has ten or more counts. The chain is built from TRBV7-8 and TRBJ1-2; D possibly corresponds to TRBD1 (6 bases). V was pared by 3 bases and J by 7 bases, with 27 bases between. CDR1 SGHVS and CDR2 FQNEAQ come from the germline V gene. The CDR3 runs 18 residues. The CDR3: CASSLWGPGGDRVIGYTF. CDR3 coding DNA: TGTGCCAGCAGCTTGTGGGGGCCCGGGGGTGATCGGGTGATTGGCTACACCTTC.

The CDR3 loop reads CASTLQFSGGEETQYF. In nucleotides, the CDR3 is TGTGCCAGCACCCTTCAATTTAGCGGGGGGGAAGAGACCCAGTACTTC. The genes are TRBV12-3 or TRBV12-4 and TRBJ2-5; 11 nucleotides agree with TRBD2. The ends lost 7 bases at V and 3 bases at J; junction bases unmatched: 10. The CDR3 sequence is 16 residues long.

This clonotype was seen ten or more times. This chain uses TRBV7-9 with TRBJ1-2; no clear D gene. This CDR3 has 14 residues. CDR1 is SEHNR, CDR2 FQNEAQ, per germline (reference sequence). The V end was cut by 2 bases, the J end by 2 bases, with 9 bases between. Here the CDR3 reads CASSLSWQNYGYTF. The CDR3, as DNA: TGTGCCAGCAGCTTAAGTTGGCAGAACTATGGCTACACCTTC.

V is TRBV7-9 and J is TRBJ1-4, with D perhaps matching TRBD1 (5 bases). The CDR3 is 15 amino acids. Germline V gene lookup returns CDR1 SEHNR and CDR2 FQNEAQ (reference sequence). Between the trimmed V and J ends, which lost 4 bases and 8 bases, there was a span of 17 bases. The CDR3 coding sequence is TGTGCCAGCAGCTGGGTGGCGGGGGTGAACGAAAAACTGTTTTTT. This codes for CASSWVAGVNEKLFF.

A few counts support this clonotype. The chain couples TRBV30 to TRBJ1-5, with TRBD1 matching 7 bases. The germline V gene has CDR1 GTSNPN and CDR2 SVGIG (reference sequence). The CDR3 covers 14 residues. V shed 2 bases and J 2 bases; nucleotides not matched to a gene: 3. CDR3 region: CAWSTGTGNQPQHF. CDR3 in DNA: TGTGCCTGGAGTACCGGGACAGGCAATCAGCCCCAGCATTTT.

As for this clonotype: The conserved phenylalanine or tryptophan is not found at the CDR3 terminus, so this likely reflects a read error. The gene calls are TRBV4-3 and TRBJ1-1; possibly TRBD1 for D (6 bases). Germline loops: CDR1 LGHNA, CDR2 YSLEER. V was clipped by 5 bases and J by 3 bases, with 16 bases between them. CDR3 length equals 15 residues. CDR3 bases: TGCGCCAGCAGCTTGGGGGGCGATGTATACACTGAAGCTTTCTTA. The encoded protein is CASSLGGDVYTEAFL.

This chain joins TRBV20-1 and TRBJ2-1; no definite D call. The germline V gene encodes CDR1 DFQATT and CDR2 SNEGSKA (reference sequence). V lost 0 bases and J 9 bases, leaving 15 bases between the germline ends. The CDR3 sequence is 14 residues long. The CDR3 here is CSARDMSVGGEQFF. The CDR3 region has the DNA TGCAGTGCTAGAGATATGAGTGTGGGTGGTGAGCAGTTCTTC.

This clonotype was detected ten times or more. This chain uses TRBV2 with TRBJ2-1; no definite D call. The length of the CDR3 is 13 residues. The germline V gene encodes CDR1 SNHLY and CDR2 FYNNEI. V shed 2 bases and J shed 5 bases, with 7 bases lying between them. The CDR3 DNA reads as TGTGCCAGCAGTGAAAAATACGACAATGAGCAGTTCTTC. This codes for CASSEKYDNEQFF. Together with reference TRBV2 and TRBJ2-1, the CDR3 gives the full variable domain: EPEVTQTPSHQVTQMGQEVILRCVPISNHLYFYWYRQILGQKVEFLVSFYNNEISEKSEIFDDQFSVERPDGSNFTLKIRSTKLEDSAMYFCASSEKYDNEQFFGPGTRLTVL.

This clonotype was picked up many times. V is TRBV6-6 and J is TRBJ1-6; D ambiguous. Between the trimmed V and J ends, which lost 7 bases and 7 bases, there was a span of 5 bases. CDR3 length: 11 residues. The germline gives CDR1 MNHNY, CDR2 SVGAGI (reference sequence). CDR3 amino acids: CASTQNSPLHF. DNA of the CDR3: TGTGCCAGCACCCAAAATTCACCCCTCCACTTT.

This rearrangement joins TRBV2 to TRBJ2-2; D is possibly TRBD2 (7 bases). The CDR3 is made up of 17 amino acids. The V and J ends lost 3 bases and 7 bases respectively, with 21 bases between them. Germline-derived CDR1 and CDR2 are SNHLY and FYNNEI. In DNA, the CDR3 is TGTGCCAGCAGTGAGGTAGCGGCGGGGGCCCGGGGCGGGGAGCTGTTTTTT. Translating it yields CASSEVAAGARGGELFF. Filled out from reference TRBV2 and TRBJ2-2, the complete variable domain reads EPEVTQTPSHQVTQMGQEVILRCVPISNHLYFYWYRQILGQKVEFLVSFYNNEISEKSEIFDDQFSVERPDGSNFTLKIRSTKLEDSAMYFCASSEVAAGARGGELFFGEGSRLTVL.

V and J are TRBV7-2 and TRBJ2-5; D perhaps matches TRBD2 (6 bases). Trimming took 5 bases from V and 7 from J, leaving 14 bases between them. The CDR3 length is 13 residues. The germline V gene has CDR1 SGHTA and CDR2 FQGNSA. The CDR3, as DNA: TGTGCCAGCAGCCTGGGCAGGCGGGGGACCCAGTACTTC. Protein: CASSLGRRGTQYF.

To note about this clonotype: A read error is possible here, since a much larger clone lies one base away. The chain carries TRBV12-3 or TRBV12-4 and TRBJ2-3; 10 bases line up with TRBD2. There are 16 residues in the CDR3. Unmatched junction bases numbered 12, after V lost 6 bases and J lost 6 bases. The CDR3 region is CASSAPSSGRTDTQYF. CDR3 nucleotide sequence: TGTGCCAGCAGCGCTCCTTCTAGCGGGAGAACGGATACGCAGTATTTT.

There are many counts of this clonotype. This rearrangement joins TRBV7-8 to TRBJ1-3; a possible D gene is TRBD1 (6 bases). The CDR3 has 17 residues. Trimming removed 0 bases at V and 0 bases at J, with 12 bases between. Per the germline V gene, CDR1 is SGHVS and CDR2 is FQNEAQ. The CDR3 protein is CASSLAPGQTSGNTIYF. CDR3 nucleotides: TGTGCCAGCAGCTTAGCCCCCGGACAGACCTCTGGAAACACCATATATTTT.